This TCR beta chain originates from a study of CD8 T cells in Susac syndrome. An amount of RNA that ranged from roughly 0.5 to 1 ug was reverse transcribed with random hexamers. TCRdb re-analysed the immunoSEQ multiplex PCR reads in MiXCR, keeping a single row per CDR3 protein. The table records some 200,000 distinct CDR3 sequences, 91% of them present only once. CDR1 is SGHRS, CDR2 YFSETQ, per germline. CDR3 length: 14 residues. V shed 4 bases, J shed 4 bases, and the junction held 7 bases outside the gene matches. The TCR originated in a human donor with Susac syndrome. The genes are TRBV5-1 and TRBJ1-1; 7 bases align to TRBD1. The sample comprised CD4+ T cells from PBMCs. The CDR3 DNA reads as TGCGCCAGCAGCCCCGGCGACAGGGCCACTGAAGCTTTCTTT. Protein product: CASSPGDRATEAFF.